This T cell receptor beta chain was retrieved from a study of T cell repertoires in cytomegalovirus infection. Study-level information: It can be stated that public TCR beta signatures indicated CMV infection as well as a matching HLA type. Study-wide results and caveats: Public TCR beta family frequency separated CMV-and-HLA carriers, including in an independent cohort. HLA-C-restricted TCR beta clonotypes specific for CMV led the ex vivo response.

Germline CDR1 reads MDHEN; CDR2 reads SYDVKM. J gave up 7 bases and V 8 bases, and 9 bases lay outside the gene matches. The CDR3 contains 14 residues. On this clonotype: Its target is unknown.

MiXCR, applied by TCRdb to the reads, yields one record per CDR3 protein. The table has 400,000 or so distinct CDR3 sequences, around 32% seen once. J is TRBJ2-1 and V is TRBV28; 9 positions agree with TRBD1. This sequence originates from a human donor in good health (CMV status not recorded). Some clones in this sample may be carry-over from other donors' samples. The source material was PBMCs. The CDR3 region is CASWTGVGKNEQFF. The DNA for the CDR3 is TGTGCCAGCTGGACAGGGGTCGGGAAAAATGAGCAGTTCTTC.